The 13 T cell receptor beta chains below all came from one sample that was sequenced in a study of T cells in Graves' hyperthyroidism and ophthalmopathy. From RNA transcripts, TCR beta CDR3 regions were amplified. Using the HTBI primer set, a first-round RT-PCR was run on the TCR CDR3. Each CDR3 protein gets one entry after TCRdb re-called the multiplex PCR reads with MiXCR. Of hundreds of thousands of distinct CDR3 sequences listed, 35% were seen once; the top ten hold about a third. Sequenced: blood. Every receptor here comes from a woman between 35 and 50 years old with Graves' hyperthyroidism.

The table lists this clonotype with a few counts. This chain joins TRBV12-3 or TRBV12-4 and TRBJ1-1, with D maybe TRBD1 (6 bases). The CDR3 is 16 amino acids. The V and J ends lost 4 bases and 1 base respectively, with 16 bases between them. CDR3 sequence: CASSSARGGPNTEAFF. CDR3 in DNA: TGTGCCAGCAGTTCGGCCCGCGGGGGGCCGAACACTGAAGCTTTCTTT.

J is TRBJ2-7 and V is TRBV2; 7 bases match TRBD1. From germline, CDR1 is SNHLY and CDR2 FYNNEI. V was pared by 5 bases and J by 7 bases, with 14 bases of the junction left unmatched. This CDR3 is built from 15 residues. CDR3 region: CASSSDRNRLGEQYF. CDR3 nucleotide sequence: TGTGCCAGCAGTTCGGACAGGAACCGATTGGGGGAGCAGTACTTC.

V usage is TRBV29-1 and J usage is TRBJ1-2; 9 bases agree with TRBD1. V lost 6 bases and J lost 8; bases outside the gene matches: 10. CDR3 length equals 13 residues. Germline CDR1 reads SQVTM; CDR2 reads ANQGSEA. This CDR3 is CSVAPRTGDGYTF. In DNA form, the CDR3 reads TGCAGCGTGGCCCCCCGGACAGGGGACGGCTACACCTTC.

The chain combines TRBV19 with TRBJ2-5, with a possible D match to TRBD1 (6 bases). The CDR3 has 15 amino acids. The germline CDR1 and CDR2 sequences are LNHDA and SQIVND (reference sequence). V lost 9 bases and J lost 1, with 18 bases in between. The CDR3 DNA sequence: TGTGCCAGCAGCAAGGCTCAGGGGTCCCAAGAGACCCAGTACTTC. The encoded protein is CASSKAQGSQETQYF.

The CDR3 DNA reads TGCAGCGTTTTCCAGGGCCCCTGGGAGACCCAGTACTTC. This sequence encodes CSVFQGPWETQYF. This sequence joins TRBV29-1 and TRBJ2-5; the D gene is possibly TRBD1 (5 bases). The V and J ends lost 5 bases and 5 bases respectively, with 15 bases between them. The CDR3 covers 13 residues. The germline V gene encodes CDR1 SQVTM and CDR2 ANQGSEA.

This clonotype was observed many times. This rearrangement joins TRBV7-2 to TRBJ2-7; D is unclear. Trimming removed 1 base at V and 3 bases at J, with 7 bases between. The CDR3 is 13 residues long. Germline V gene lookup returns CDR1 SGHTA and CDR2 FQGNSA. The CDR3 DNA sequence: TGTGCCAGCAGCTTAGGGCTCTTCTACGAGCAGTACTTC. Translation: CASSLGLFYEQYF.

The chain recombines TRBV7-2 with TRBJ1-1; the D is unclear. Germline CDR1 is SGHTA and CDR2 is FQGNSA. The ends were cut back, 5 bases at V and 4 bases at J, with 26 bases in the middle. The CDR3 loop spans 18 amino acids. CDR3 loop: CASSQTQSWRYLATEAFF. In nucleotides, the CDR3 is TGTGCCAGCAGCCAAACTCAATCCTGGCGGTATTTGGCCACTGAAGCTTTCTTT.

CDR3 in amino acids: CASSYSETGRPGELFF. CDR3 DNA: TGTGCCAGCAGTTACTCGGAAACAGGGCGACCCGGGGAGCTGTTTTTT. The chain combines TRBV6-2 or TRBV6-3 with TRBJ2-2; perhaps TRBD1 as D (6 bases). The CDR3 length is 16 residues. The germline V and J ends were trimmed by 0 bases and 6 bases, with 14 bases remaining between them. The V gene's germline CDR1 is MNHEY and CDR2 SVGEGT.

This clonotype was observed many times. The chain has TRBV12-3 or TRBV12-4 and TRBJ1-2; no clear D. V was trimmed by 6 bases and J by 2 bases, leaving 10 bases between them. The CDR3 consists of 13 residues. CDR3 bases: TGTGCCAGCAGCGCGACGTGGAACTATGGCTACACCTTC. Translation: CASSATWNYGYTF.

The table lists this clonotype with a few counts. J is TRBJ1-3 and V is TRBV7-9; D gene ambiguous. V dropped 4 bases and J dropped 0 bases, with 16 bases sitting between them. Germline V gene data show CDR1 as SEHNR and CDR2 as FQNEAQ (reference sequence). There are 17 residues in the CDR3. CDR3 bases: TGTGCCAGCAGCTCTAATCCAGGCGTTAGCTCTGGAAACACCATATATTTT. Translating it yields CASSSNPGVSSGNTIYF.

This clonotype was recorded many times. The chain carries TRBV7-9 and TRBJ1-6; D not resolved. The germline V gene encodes CDR1 SEHNR and CDR2 FQNEAQ (reference sequence). CDR3 length: 17 amino acids. Trimming removed 1 base from V and 2 bases from J, with 12 bases in between. Here the CDR3 DNA reads TGTGCCAGCAGCTTAGGAGGCCCTACCACCTATAATTCACCCCTCCACTTT. Protein sequence: CASSLGGPTTYNSPLHF.

This clonotype turned up a few times. The V call is TRBV19, the J call TRBJ1-1; the D gene is possibly TRBD1 (6 bases). CDR3 size: 16 residues. V gave up 7 bases and J gave up 4 bases, with 22 bases separating them. Germline CDR1 and CDR2: LNHDA and SQIVND (reference sequence). CDR3 DNA sequence: TGTGCCAGTACTAGGGGAAAGGGGGTTGTACGCACTGAAGCTTTCTTT. Its protein is CASTRGKGVVRTEAFF.

This chain connects TRBV5-1 to TRBJ2-3; 14 bases match TRBD2. Trimming cost V 1 base and J 5 bases; bases outside gene matches: 3. Looked up from germline, CDR1 is SGHRS and CDR2 is YFSETQ. The CDR3 spans 16 residues. As DNA, the CDR3 is TGCGCCAGCAGCTTGACGGGACTAGCGGGAGTAGATACGCAGTATTTT. Protein product: CASSLTGLAGVDTQYF.